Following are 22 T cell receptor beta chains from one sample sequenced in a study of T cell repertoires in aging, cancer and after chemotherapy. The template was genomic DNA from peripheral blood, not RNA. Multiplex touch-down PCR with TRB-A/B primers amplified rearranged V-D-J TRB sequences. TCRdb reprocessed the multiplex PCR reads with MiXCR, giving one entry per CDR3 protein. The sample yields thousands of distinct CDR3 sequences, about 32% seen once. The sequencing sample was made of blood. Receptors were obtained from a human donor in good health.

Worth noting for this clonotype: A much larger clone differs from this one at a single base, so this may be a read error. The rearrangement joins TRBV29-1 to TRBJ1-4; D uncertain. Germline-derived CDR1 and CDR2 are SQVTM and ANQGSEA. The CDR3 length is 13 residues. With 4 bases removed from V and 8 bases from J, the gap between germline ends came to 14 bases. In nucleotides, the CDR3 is TGCAGCGTTGCCGAGGTGGTGTACGAAAAACTGTTTTTT. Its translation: CSVAEVVYEKLFF.

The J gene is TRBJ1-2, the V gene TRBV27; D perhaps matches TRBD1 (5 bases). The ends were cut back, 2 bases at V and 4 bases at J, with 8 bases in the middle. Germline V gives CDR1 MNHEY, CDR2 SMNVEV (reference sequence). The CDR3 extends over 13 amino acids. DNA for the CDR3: TGTGCCAGCAGTTTAGAGGGGAGCTATGGCTACACCTTC. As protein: CASSLEGSYGYTF.

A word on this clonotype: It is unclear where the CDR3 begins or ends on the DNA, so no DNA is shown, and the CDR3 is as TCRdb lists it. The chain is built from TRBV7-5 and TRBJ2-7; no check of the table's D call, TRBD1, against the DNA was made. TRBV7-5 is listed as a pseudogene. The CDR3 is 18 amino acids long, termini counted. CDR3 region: CISVPAARTTVSSYEQYF.

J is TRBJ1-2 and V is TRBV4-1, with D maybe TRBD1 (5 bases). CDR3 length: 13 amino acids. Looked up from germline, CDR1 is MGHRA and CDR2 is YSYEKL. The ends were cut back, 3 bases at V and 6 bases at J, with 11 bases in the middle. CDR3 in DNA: TGCGCCAGCAGCCATGGGACGGGGGATGGCTACACCTTC. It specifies CASSHGTGDGYTF.

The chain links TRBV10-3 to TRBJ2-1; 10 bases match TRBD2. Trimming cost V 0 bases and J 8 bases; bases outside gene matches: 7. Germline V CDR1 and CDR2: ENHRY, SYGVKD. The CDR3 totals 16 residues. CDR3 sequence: CAISESLAGGKDEQFF. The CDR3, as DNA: TGTGCCATCAGTGAGTCGTTAGCGGGGGGCAAGGATGAGCAGTTCTTC.

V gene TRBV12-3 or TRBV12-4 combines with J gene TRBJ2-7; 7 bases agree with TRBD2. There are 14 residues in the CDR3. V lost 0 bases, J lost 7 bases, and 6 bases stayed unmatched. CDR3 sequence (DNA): TGTGCCAGCAGTTTAGCGCTCGCGGGGGTGGAGCAGTACTTC. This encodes CASSLALAGVEQYF.

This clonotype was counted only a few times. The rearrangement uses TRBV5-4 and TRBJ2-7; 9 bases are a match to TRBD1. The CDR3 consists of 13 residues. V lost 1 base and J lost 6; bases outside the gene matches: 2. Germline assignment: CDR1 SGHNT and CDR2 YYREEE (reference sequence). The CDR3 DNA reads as TGTGCCAGCAGCTTGACAGGGGGCGGCGAGCAGTACTTC. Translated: CASSLTGGGEQYF. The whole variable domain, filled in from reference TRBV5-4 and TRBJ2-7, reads ETGVTQSPTHLIKTRGQQVTLRCSSQSGHNTVSWYQQALGQGPQFIFQYYREEENGRGNFPPRFSGLQFPNYSSELNVNALELDDSALYLCASSLTGGGEQYFGPGTRLTVT.

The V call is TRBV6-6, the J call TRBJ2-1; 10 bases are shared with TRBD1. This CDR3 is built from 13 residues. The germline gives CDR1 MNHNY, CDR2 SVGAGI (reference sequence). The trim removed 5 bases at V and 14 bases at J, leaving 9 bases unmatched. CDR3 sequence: CASSKGQGMGKFF. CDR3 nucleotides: TGTGCCAGCAGTAAGGGACAGGGGATGGGGAAGTTCTTC.

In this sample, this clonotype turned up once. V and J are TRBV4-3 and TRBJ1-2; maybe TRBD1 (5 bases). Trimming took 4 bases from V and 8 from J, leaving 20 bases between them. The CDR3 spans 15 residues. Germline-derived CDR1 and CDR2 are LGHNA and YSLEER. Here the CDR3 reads CASSLDSSAGKGYTF. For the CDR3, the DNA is TGCGCCAGCAGCCTAGATTCATCGGCAGGGAAGGGCTACACCTTC.

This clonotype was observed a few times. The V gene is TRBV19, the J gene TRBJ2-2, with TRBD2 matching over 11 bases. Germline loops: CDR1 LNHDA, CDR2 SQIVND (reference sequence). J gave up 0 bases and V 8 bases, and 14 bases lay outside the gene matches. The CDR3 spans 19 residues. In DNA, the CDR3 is TGTGCCAGTCAGCGGCTAGCGGGGGGTCCATTCGCGAACACCGGGGAGCTGTTTTTT. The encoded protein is CASQRLAGGPFANTGELFF.

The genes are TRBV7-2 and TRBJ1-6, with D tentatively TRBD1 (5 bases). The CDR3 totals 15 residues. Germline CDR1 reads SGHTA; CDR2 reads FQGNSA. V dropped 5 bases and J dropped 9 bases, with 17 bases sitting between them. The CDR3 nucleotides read TGTGCCAGCAGCCCTGGGACGGCGTCAAGTTCACCCCTCCACTTT. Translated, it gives CASSPGTASSSPLHF.

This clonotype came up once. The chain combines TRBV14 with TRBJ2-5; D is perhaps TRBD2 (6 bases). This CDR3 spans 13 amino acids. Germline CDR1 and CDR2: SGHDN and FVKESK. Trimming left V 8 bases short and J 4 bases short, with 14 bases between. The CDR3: CASCRGGGETQYF. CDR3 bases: TGTGCCAGCTGTAGGGGAGGAGGAGAGACCCAGTACTTC.

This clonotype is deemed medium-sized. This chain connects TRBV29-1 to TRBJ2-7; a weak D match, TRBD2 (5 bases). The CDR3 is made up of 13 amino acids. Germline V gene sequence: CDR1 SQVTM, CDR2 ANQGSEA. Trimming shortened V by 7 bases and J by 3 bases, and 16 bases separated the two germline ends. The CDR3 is CSGRIGERYEQYF. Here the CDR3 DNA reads TGCAGCGGGCGTATCGGGGAGCGCTACGAGCAGTACTTC.

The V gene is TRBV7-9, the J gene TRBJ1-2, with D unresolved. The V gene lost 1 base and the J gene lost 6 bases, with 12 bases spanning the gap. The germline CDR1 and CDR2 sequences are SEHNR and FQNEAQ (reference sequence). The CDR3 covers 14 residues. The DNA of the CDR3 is TGTGCCAGCAGCTTAGTAAGGGCAGAGGATGGCTACACCTTC. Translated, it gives CASSLVRAEDGYTF.

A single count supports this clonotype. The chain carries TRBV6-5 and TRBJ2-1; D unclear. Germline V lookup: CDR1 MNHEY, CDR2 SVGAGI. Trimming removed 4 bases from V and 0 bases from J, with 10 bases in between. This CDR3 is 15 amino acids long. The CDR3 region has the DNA TGTGCCAGCAGTTTAAGCTCGAGCTCCTACAATGAGCAGTTCTTC. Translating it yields CASSLSSSSYNEQFF.

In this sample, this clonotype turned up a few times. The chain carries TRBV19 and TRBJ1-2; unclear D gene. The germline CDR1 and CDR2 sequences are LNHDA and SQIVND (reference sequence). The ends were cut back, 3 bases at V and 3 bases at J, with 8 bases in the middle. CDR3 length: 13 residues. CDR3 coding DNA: TGTGCCAGTAGTATTTCTGGGGACTATGGCTACACCTTC. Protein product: CASSISGDYGYTF.

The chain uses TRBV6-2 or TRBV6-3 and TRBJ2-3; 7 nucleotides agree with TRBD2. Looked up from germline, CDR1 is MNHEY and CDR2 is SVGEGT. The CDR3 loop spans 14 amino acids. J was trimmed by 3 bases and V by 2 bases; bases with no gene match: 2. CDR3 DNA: TGTGCCAGCAGTTACGGGGGGGAAACAGATACGCAGTATTTT. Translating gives CASSYGGETDTQYF.

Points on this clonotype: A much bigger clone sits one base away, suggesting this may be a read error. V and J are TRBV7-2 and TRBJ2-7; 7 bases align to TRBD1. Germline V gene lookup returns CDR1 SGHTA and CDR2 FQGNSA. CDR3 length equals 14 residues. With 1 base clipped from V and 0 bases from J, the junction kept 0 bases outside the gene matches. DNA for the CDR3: TGTGCCAGCAGCTTAGGGGACAGCTCCTACGAGCAGTACTTC. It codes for CASSLGDSSYEQYF.

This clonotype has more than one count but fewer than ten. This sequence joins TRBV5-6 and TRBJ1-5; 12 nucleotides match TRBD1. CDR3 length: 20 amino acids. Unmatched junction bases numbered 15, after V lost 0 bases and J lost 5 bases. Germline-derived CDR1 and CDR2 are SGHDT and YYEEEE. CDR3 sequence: CASSLGDPRGQGANYQPQHF. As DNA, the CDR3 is TGTGCCAGCAGCTTGGGGGACCCCCGGGGACAGGGGGCGAATTATCAGCCCCAGCATTTT. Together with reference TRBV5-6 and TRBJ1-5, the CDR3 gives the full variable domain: DAGVTQSPTHLIKTRGQQVTLRCSPKSGHDTVSWYQQALGQGPQFIFQYYEEEERQRGNFPDRFSGHQFPNYSSELNVNALLLGDSALYLCASSLGDPRGQGANYQPQHFGDGTRLSIL.

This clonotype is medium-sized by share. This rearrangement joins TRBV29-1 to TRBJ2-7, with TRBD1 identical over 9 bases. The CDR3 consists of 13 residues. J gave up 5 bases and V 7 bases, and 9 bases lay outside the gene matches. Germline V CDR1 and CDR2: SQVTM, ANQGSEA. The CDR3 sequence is CSAGTGRGDEQYF. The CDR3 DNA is TGCAGCGCCGGGACAGGGAGAGGAGACGAGCAGTACTTC.

The CDR3 is CASSQLDRGNYEQYF. In DNA, the CDR3 is TGTGCCAGCAGCCAACTAGACAGGGGTAACTACGAGCAGTACTTC. The chain combines TRBV14 with TRBJ2-7; 8 bases are shared with TRBD1. Germline V CDR1 and CDR2: SGHDN, FVKESK. Trimming took 2 bases from V and 3 from J; bases not matched to a gene: 6. The CDR3 has 15 amino acids.

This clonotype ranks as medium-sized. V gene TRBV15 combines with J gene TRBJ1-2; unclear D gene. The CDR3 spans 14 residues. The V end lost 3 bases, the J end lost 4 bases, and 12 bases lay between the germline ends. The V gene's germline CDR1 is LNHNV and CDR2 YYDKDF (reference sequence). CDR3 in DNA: TGTGCCACCAGCAGTTCTGACATTTTCTATGGCTACACCTTC. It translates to CATSSSDIFYGYTF.